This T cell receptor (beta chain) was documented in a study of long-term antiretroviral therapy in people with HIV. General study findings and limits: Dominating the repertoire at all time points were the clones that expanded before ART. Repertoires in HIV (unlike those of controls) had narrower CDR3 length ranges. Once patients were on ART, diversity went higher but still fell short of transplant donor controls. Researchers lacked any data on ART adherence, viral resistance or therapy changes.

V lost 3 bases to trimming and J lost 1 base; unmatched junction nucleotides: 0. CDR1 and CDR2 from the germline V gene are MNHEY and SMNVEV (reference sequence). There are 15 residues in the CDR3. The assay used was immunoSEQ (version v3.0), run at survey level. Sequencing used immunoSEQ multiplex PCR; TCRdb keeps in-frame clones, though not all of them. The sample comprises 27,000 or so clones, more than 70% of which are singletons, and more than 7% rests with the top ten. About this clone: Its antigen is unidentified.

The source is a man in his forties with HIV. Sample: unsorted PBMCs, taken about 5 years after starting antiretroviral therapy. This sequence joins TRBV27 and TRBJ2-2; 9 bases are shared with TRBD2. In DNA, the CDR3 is TGTGCCAGCAGTTTTAGCGGGAGGAACACCGGGGAGCTGTTTTTT. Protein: CASSFSGRNTGELFF.